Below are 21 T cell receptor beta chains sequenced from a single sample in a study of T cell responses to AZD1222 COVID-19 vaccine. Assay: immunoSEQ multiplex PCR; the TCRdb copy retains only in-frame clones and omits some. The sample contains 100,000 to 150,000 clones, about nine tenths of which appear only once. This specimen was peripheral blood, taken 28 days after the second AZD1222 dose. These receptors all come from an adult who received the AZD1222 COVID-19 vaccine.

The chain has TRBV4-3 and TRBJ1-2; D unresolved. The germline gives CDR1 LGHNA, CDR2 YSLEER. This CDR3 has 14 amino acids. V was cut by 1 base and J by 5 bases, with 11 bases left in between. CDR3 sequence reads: CASSQAGQQYGYTF. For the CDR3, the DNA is TGCGCCAGCAGCCAAGCTGGGCAACAATATGGCTACACCTTC.

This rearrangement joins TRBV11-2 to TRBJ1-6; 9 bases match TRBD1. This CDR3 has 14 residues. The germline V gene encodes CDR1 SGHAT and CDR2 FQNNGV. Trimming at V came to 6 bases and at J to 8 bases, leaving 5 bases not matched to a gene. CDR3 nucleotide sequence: TGTGCCAGCAGACTTAGACAGGGGGATTCACCCCTCCACTTT. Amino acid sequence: CASRLRQGDSPLHF.

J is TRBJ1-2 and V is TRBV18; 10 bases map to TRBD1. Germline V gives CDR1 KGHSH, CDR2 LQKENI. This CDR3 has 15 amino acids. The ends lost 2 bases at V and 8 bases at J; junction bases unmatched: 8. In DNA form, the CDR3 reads TGTGCCAGCTCACCATCAACCGGGACAGGGGAAGGCTACACCTTC. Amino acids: CASSPSTGTGEGYTF.

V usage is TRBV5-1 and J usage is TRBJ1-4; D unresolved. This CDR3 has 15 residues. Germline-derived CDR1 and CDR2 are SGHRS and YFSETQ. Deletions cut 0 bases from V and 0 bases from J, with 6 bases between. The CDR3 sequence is CASSLDGTTNEKLFF. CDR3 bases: TGCGCCAGCAGCTTGGATGGAACAACTAATGAAAAACTGTTTTTT. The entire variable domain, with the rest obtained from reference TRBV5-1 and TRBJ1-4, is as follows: KAGVTQTPRYLIKTRGQQVTLSCSPISGHRSVSWYQQTPGQGLQFLFEYFSETQRNKGNFPGRFSGRQFSNSRSEMNVSTLELGDSALYLCASSLDGTTNEKLFFGSGTQLSVL.

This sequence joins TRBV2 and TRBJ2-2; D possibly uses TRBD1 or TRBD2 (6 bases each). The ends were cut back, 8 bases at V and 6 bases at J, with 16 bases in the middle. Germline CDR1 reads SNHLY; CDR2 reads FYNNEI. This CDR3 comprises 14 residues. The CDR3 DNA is TGTGCCAGCTCCCGGGGGAAGGGGGCCGGGGAGCTGTTTTTT. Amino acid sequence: CASSRGKGAGELFF.

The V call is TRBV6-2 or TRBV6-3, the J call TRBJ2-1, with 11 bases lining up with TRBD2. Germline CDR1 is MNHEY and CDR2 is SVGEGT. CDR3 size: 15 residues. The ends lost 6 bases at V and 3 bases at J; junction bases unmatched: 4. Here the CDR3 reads CASSPLAGGYNEQFF. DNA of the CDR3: TGTGCCAGCAGCCCTCTAGCGGGAGGCTACAATGAGCAGTTCTTC.

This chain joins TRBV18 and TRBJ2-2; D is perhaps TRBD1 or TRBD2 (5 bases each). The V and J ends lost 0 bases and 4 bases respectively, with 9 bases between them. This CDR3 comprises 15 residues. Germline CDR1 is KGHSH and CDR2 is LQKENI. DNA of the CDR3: TGTGCCAGCTCACCACCGAGGGGTGGCACCGGGGAGCTGTTTTTT. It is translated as CASSPPRGGTGELFF.

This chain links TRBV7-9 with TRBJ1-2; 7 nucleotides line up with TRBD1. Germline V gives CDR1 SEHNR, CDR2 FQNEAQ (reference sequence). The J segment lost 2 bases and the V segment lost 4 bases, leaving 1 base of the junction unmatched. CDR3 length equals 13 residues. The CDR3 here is CASSSTGNYGYTF. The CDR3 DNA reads TGTGCCAGCAGCTCGACAGGGAACTATGGCTACACCTTC.

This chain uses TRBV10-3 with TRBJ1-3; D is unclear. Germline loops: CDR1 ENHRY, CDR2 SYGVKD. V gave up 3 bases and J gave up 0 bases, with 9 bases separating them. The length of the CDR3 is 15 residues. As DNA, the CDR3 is TGTGCCATCAGTGATGGTCTGGTCTCTGGAAACACCATATATTTT. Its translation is CAISDGLVSGNTIYF.

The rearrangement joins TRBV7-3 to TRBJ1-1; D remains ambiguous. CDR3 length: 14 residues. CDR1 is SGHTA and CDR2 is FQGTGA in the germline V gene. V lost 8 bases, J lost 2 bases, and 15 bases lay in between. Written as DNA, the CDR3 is TGTGCCAGCGCCGGAGGCCCGAGAAACACTGAAGCTTTCTTT. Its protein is CASAGGPRNTEAFF.

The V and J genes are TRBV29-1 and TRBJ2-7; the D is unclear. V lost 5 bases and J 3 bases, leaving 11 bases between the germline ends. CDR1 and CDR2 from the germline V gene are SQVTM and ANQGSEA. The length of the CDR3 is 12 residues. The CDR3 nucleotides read TGCAGCGTTAAAGGGCAGTTCTACGAGCAGTACTTC. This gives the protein CSVKGQFYEQYF.

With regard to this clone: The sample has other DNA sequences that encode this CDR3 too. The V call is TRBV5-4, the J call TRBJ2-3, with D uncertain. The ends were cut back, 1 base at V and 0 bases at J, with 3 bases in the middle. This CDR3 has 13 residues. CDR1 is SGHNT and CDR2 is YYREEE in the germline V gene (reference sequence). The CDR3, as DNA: TGTGCCAGCAGCTTGTGGAGCACAGATACGCAGTATTTT. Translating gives CASSLWSTDTQYF.

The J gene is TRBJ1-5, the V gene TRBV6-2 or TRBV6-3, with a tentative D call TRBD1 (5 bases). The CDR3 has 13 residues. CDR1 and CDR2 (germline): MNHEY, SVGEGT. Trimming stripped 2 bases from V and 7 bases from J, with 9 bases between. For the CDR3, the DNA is TGTGCCAGCAGTTACGGGGGGGGACAGCCCCAGCATTTT. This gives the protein CASSYGGGQPQHF.

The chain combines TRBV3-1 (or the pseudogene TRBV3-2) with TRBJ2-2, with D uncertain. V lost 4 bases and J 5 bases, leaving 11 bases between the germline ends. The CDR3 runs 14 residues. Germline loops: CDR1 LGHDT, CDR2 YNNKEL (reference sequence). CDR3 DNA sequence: TGTGCCAGCAGCCCCCCTAGGGCGACCGGGGAGCTGTTTTTT. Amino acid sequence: CASSPPRATGELFF.

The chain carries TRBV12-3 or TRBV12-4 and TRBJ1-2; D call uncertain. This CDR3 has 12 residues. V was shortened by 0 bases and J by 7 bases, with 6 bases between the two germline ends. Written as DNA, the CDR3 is TGTGCCAGCAGTTTAGCAGGAGCTGGCTACACCTTC. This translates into CASSLAGAGYTF.

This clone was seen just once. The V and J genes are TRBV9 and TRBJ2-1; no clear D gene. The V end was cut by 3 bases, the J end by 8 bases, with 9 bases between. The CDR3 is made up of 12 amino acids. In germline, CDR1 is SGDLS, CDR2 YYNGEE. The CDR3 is CASSGGIDEQFF. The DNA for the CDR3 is TGTGCCAGCAGCGGTGGGATAGATGAGCAGTTCTTC.

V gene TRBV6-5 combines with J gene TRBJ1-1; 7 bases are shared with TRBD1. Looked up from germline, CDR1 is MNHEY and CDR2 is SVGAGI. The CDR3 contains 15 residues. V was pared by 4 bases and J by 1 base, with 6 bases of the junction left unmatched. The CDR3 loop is CASSSGTEGNTEAFF. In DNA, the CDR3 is TGTGCCAGCAGTTCCGGGACAGAGGGGAACACTGAAGCTTTCTTT.

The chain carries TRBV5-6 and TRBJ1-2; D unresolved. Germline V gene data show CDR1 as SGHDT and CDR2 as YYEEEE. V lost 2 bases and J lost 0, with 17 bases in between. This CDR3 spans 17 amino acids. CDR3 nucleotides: TGTGCCAGCAGCTTTGGGAGAGAGGATGGGACTAACTATGGCTACACCTTC. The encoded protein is CASSFGREDGTNYGYTF.

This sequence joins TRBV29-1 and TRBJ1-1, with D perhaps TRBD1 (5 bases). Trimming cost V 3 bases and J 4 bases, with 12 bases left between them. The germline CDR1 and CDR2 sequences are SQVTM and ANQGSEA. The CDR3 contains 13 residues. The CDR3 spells CSVEGVLGTEAFF. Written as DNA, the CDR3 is TGCAGCGTTGAGGGGGTCTTGGGCACTGAAGCTTTCTTT.

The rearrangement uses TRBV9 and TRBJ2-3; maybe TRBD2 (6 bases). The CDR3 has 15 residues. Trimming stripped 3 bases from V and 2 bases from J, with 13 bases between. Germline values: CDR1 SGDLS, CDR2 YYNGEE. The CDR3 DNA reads TGTGCCAGCAGCGCCTGGGACTCGACCACAGATACGCAGTATTTT. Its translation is CASSAWDSTTDTQYF.

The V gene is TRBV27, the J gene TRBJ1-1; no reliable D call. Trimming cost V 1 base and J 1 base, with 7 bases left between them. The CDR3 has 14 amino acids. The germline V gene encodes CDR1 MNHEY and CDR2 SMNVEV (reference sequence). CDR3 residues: CASSLLAGNTEAFF. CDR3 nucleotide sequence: TGTGCCAGCAGTTTATTGGCAGGGAACACTGAAGCTTTCTTT.